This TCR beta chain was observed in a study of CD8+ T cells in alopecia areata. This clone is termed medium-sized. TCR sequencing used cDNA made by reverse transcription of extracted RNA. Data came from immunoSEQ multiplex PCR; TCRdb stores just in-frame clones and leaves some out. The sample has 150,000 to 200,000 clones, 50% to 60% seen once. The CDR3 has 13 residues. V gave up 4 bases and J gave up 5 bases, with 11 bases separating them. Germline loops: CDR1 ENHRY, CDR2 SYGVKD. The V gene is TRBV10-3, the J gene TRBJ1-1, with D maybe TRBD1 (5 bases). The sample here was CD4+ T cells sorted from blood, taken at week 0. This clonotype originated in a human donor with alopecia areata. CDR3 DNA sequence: TGTGCCATCAGTGCCTTAGGGGAAACTGAAGCTTTCTTT. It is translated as CAISALGETEAFF.